A selection of T cell receptor beta chains follows, all from one sample in a study of blood T cell repertoires in COVID-19. Generated by immunoSEQ multiplex PCR, the TCRdb table keeps only in-frame clones and is missing some. The table has about 68,000 clones, more than 70% seen once. Sequenced sample: peripheral blood. The receptors were gathered from a man aged 45-65 years with active COVID-19. The CDR3 runs from the conserved cysteine through the conserved F or W. D genes are given only for firm matches. Where a row states a size, it is once, few, many or the class of an expanded clone; other rows omit it.

J	D	V	size	CDR3	DNA
TRBJ2-5	.	TRBV9	.	CASSVDGGTQYF	TGTGCCAGCAGCGTAGACGGTGGGACCCAGTACTTC
TRBJ2-5	.	TRBV5-4	once	CASSSPGNYQETQYF	TGTGCCAGCAGCTCACCCGGGAACTACCAAGAGACCCAGTACTTC
TRBJ1-2	.	TRBV5-1	.	CASSEGLNYGYTF	TGCGCCAGCAGCGAGGGACTTAACTATGGCTACACCTTC
TRBJ2-1	TRBD1	TRBV7-9	few	CASSLTPTGTGHPQPQFF	TGTGCCAGCAGCTTAACTCCAACCGGGACAGGGCATCCCCAACCTCAGTTCTTC
TRBJ1-2	TRBD1	TRBV5-1	.	CASSSDRGNYGYTF	TGCGCCAGCAGCTCAGACAGGGGTAACTATGGCTACACCTTC
TRBJ1-1	.	TRBV28	.	CASSRYLSRMNTEAFF	TGTGCCAGCAGCCGCTACCTATCCCGAATGAACACTGAAGCTTTCTTT
TRBJ1-1	TRBD1	TRBV4-3	few	CASSARTGNTEAFF	TGCGCCAGCAGCGCGAGGACAGGGAACACTGAAGCTTTCTTT
TRBJ1-1	.	TRBV18	.	CASSPERGTEAFF	TGTGCCAGCTCACCAGAAAGGGGCACTGAAGCTTTCTTT
TRBJ2-2	TRBD1	TRBV4-1	.	CASGQGANTGELFF	TGCGCCAGCGGACAGGGGGCTAACACCGGGGAGCTGTTTTTT
TRBJ1-5	TRBD1	TRBV2	.	CALGQGASNQPQHF	TGTGCCCTCGGGCAGGGGGCGTCAAATCAGCCCCAGCATTTT
TRBJ2-7	.	TRBV29-1	few	CSASRAGPYEQYF	TGCAGCGCCTCACGGGCAGGGCCCTACGAGCAGTACTTC
TRBJ2-3	TRBD2	TRBV29-1	.	CSGGDSGGRTDTQYF	TGCAGCGGTGGGGATAGCGGGGGGCGCACAGATACGCAGTATTTT
TRBJ1-1	.	TRBV5-4	.	CASSSPGTNTEAFF	TGTGCCAGCAGCTCACCCGGGACTAACACTGAAGCTTTCTTT
TRBJ1-2	.	TRBV7-2	few	CASSAQSYQGGGYTF	TGTGCCAGCAGCGCTCAGAGTTATCAGGGTGGAGGCTACACCTTC
TRBJ1-4	TRBD1	TRBV3-1/TRBV3-2	.	CASSRTGTGEEKLFF	TGTGCCAGCAGCCGGACCGGGACAGGAGAAGAAAAACTGTTTTTT
TRBJ2-1	.	TRBV4-1	.	CASSQAGQNNEQFF	TGCGCCAGCAGCCAAGCAGGCCAAAACAATGAGCAGTTCTTC
TRBJ2-2	TRBD1	TRBV18	.	CASSPDRGSTGELFF	TGTGCCAGCTCACCGGACAGGGGGAGCACCGGGGAGCTGTTTTTT